This entry concerns a single TCR beta chain. Its antigen is still unknown. The record has no base qualities; no much larger clone is one base away. Libraries came from 5' RACE. Sequencing was performed on an Illumina HiSeq 2500. A second roughly 7 to 12 cycle PCR used a sample-barcoded 5' primer and a J-beta primer mix. Each TCR beta cDNA molecule received a unique molecular identifier from a template-switch 5' adaptor carrying 12 random nucleotides. Each sample yielded at least 2.5 million CDR3-containing paired-end reads. All of the RNA was converted into first-strand cDNA using the Mint cDNA synthesis kit, with a TRBC-specific oligonucleotide serving as the primer. Following uracil-DNA glycosylase treatment, all cDNA underwent a first 18-cycle PCR with the universal primers M1SS and BC2_uni_R. The authors' pipeline ran thus. For normalization, 1 million high-quality reads, each with a distinct molecular identifier, were randomly selected from each sample. Instead of being binned into consensus sequences, reads that shared molecular identifiers were thrown out. MiTCR, set to a Q25 quality threshold and the strictest error-elimination algorithm, was used for CDR3 identification, clonotype clustering and error correction. A nonparametric unseen species model with Euler transformation was used to estimate a lower bound on total TCR beta diversity. The raw public data were reprocessed by TCRdb itself: fastp quality trimming at Q25, MiXCR clonotype calling, in-frame beta chains only. Entries that share a CDR3 protein sequence are merged under the most common genes and DNA. None of the V and J calls come from the authors' own analysis; TCRdb made them. This sample gives 1.5 million to 2 million distinct CDR3 sequences in total; roughly 30% of them show up just once. The ten largest clonotypes hold more than 6% of the sample.

The donors were 40 or so Caucasian individuals from Russia, aged roughly 6 to 90 years, who were systemically healthy. Each donor gave about 9.7 milliliters of peripheral blood, drawn into EDTA-treated Vacutainer tubes. PBMCs were isolated by Ficoll-Paque density-gradient centrifugation, with at least 6.5 million obtained per sample. Trizol reagent was used to extract total RNA from PBMCs, with at least 6 micrograms per sample. For every donor, an aliquot of PBMCs went through flow cytometry to measure the percentages of naive CD45RAhigh/CD27high T cells. This sample was included in a study of blood T cells in healthy people across ages (dated by TCRdb to the mid-2010s). Background on the whole study: In model experiments, template switching captured roughly one uniquely barcoded TCR beta cDNA molecule for every two T cells. The study measured age-related changes in TCR beta repertoire diversity using deep sequencing normalized with unique cDNA molecular identifiers. Four age groups were formed from the donors: young (average roughly 15 years), middle-aged (more than 35), aged (roughly 56) and long-lived (more than 75). Donors of different ages were randomly distributed across sequencing lanes to avoid experimental bias. The study analyzed two additional independent replicas of 1 million unique cDNA reads from the same blood draw for two donors, one aged 18 to 30 and one aged 80 or older.

The CDR3, cysteine through phenylalanine, is 15 amino acids long. Just CDR3 DNA is preserved here, 45 bases in frame from base 1. Sequences SNHLY (CDR1) and FYNNEI (CDR2) are obtained from the germline V gene. Clipping removes 4 bases from V and 6 bases from J, with 7 as the unmatched junction base count. Study-level results and caveats: A strong correlation was found between observed TCR beta diversity and the percentage of naive T cells measured by flow cytometry. Estimates of total diversity based on one million sequenced T cells were regarded as lower bounds and as underestimates. Bulk unsorted PBMC profiling prevented conclusive comparison of naive and antigen-experienced compartments. Because donor CMV infection status was unknown, age-related changes in expanded clonotypes were potentially confounded. As age increased, observed TCR beta diversity per million T cells dropped in a roughly linear way, and a significant reduction was already evident by age approximately 40. Compared with the aged group, the long-lived group had more naive CD4+ T cells, fewer expanded clones and increased TCR diversity, a pattern suggesting age selection.

Sequenced material: blood. This receptor was identified in a woman aged 25-40 years in good health. This sequence uses TRBV2 and TRBJ2-1; 9 central bases correspond to TRBD2. The DNA reads as follows: TGTGCCAGCAGTGGGTGGAGCGGGAGGAGCAATGAGCAGTTCTTC. This is translated as CASSGWSGRSNEQFF.